These 15 T cell receptor beta chains share one sample of origin, sequenced in a study of cytomegalovirus exposure and HLA in healthy donors. The PCR made use of 60 Vbeta and 13 Jbeta primers. Here immunoSEQ multiplex PCR was the method, and the copy in TCRdb shows in-frame clones only, minus some. The sample holds 85,000 to 100,000 clones, roughly three quarters seen once. Sequencing was carried out using PBMCs. The receptors here all came from a woman between 40 and 55 years old in good health and CMV-seronegative.

The chain has TRBV2 and TRBJ1-4; 9 positions agree with TRBD1. This CDR3 comprises 15 residues. The germline V gene encodes CDR1 SNHLY and CDR2 FYNNEI. With 5 bases clipped from V and 7 bases from J, the junction kept 8 bases outside the gene matches. CDR3 in amino acids: CASSRGTGLGEKLFF. Written as DNA, the CDR3 is TGTGCCAGCAGTCGGGGGACAGGGTTGGGTGAAAAACTGTTTTTT.

This chain links TRBV6-1 with TRBJ1-6; D is unclear. The CDR3 has 15 residues. Germline CDR1 and CDR2: MNHNS and SASEGT. Trimming removed 6 bases at V and 7 bases at J, with 16 bases between. The CDR3, as DNA: TGTGCCAGCAGGGAGGTGGCAGGACCGAATTCACCCCTCCACTTT. Its translation: CASREVAGPNSPLHF.

This rearrangement joins TRBV19 to TRBJ1-6; D is perhaps TRBD1 (5 bases). V lost 6 bases to trimming and J lost 11 bases, with 14 bases between them. This CDR3 comprises 13 residues. CDR1 is LNHDA and CDR2 is SQIVND in the germline V gene (reference sequence). The CDR3 nucleotides are TGTGCCAGTAGCGGGGCGGCGGGGACACCCCTCCACTTT. This gives the protein CASSGAAGTPLHF.

This chain links TRBV4-2 with TRBJ2-1; 11 nucleotides agree with TRBD1. This CDR3 spans 15 amino acids. J was trimmed by 2 bases and V by 3 bases; bases with no gene match: 0. Germline V gene lookup returns CDR1 LGHNA and CDR2 YNFKEQ. CDR3 region: CASSQGQGAYNEQFF. The CDR3 DNA follows: TGTGCCAGCAGCCAGGGACAGGGGGCCTACAATGAGCAGTTCTTC.

The genes are TRBV6-5 and TRBJ2-3; no firm D call. The CDR3 is 12 amino acids. V dropped 10 bases and J dropped 6 bases, with 14 bases sitting between them. Germline-derived CDR1 and CDR2 are MNHEY and SVGAGI. CDR3 protein: CATGEVVDTQYF. CDR3 coding DNA: TGTGCCACCGGTGAAGTGGTTGATACGCAGTATTTT.

The gene calls are TRBV5-1 and TRBJ1-2, with D maybe TRBD1 (5 bases). This CDR3 has 15 residues. Germline V lookup: CDR1 SGHRS, CDR2 YFSETQ. The germline V and J ends were trimmed by 0 bases and 6 bases, with 15 bases remaining between them. This chain's CDR3 is CASSLAGGRSDGYTF. The CDR3, as DNA: TGCGCCAGCAGCTTGGCCGGGGGGAGATCGGATGGCTACACCTTC.

This clone was seen just once. As DNA, the CDR3 is TGTGCCAGCAGCGTAGGAGAAAACCAAGAGACCCAGTACTTC. Protein sequence: CASSVGENQETQYF. The chain has TRBV9 and TRBJ2-5, with D hard to call. CDR3 length equals 14 residues. Germline values: CDR1 SGDLS, CDR2 YYNGEE. Trimming left V 0 bases short and J 0 bases short, with 6 bases between.

This chain uses TRBV6-6 with TRBJ1-3; a possible D gene is TRBD1 (5 bases). The CDR3 covers 14 residues. V was shortened by 4 bases and J by 5 bases, with 12 bases between the two germline ends. CDR1 and CDR2 from the germline V gene are MNHNY and SVGAGI (reference sequence). DNA of the CDR3: TGTGCCAGCAGTTCGATGAACAGGAGAAACACCATATATTTT. It codes for CASSSMNRRNTIYF.

The chain joins TRBV6-5 to TRBJ2-5; D possibly corresponds to TRBD2 (5 bases). TRBJ2-7 explains the end of the DNA better; the J call may be wrong. The CDR3 runs 15 residues. Looked up from germline, CDR1 is MNHEY and CDR2 is SVGAGI. DNA for the CDR3: TGTGCCAGCAGCCTAGCAGGATCTAACCGCTACGAGCAGTACTTC. Amino acids: CASSLAGSNRYEQYF.

This clone was observed once. The gene calls are TRBV5-4 and TRBJ1-2; D might be TRBD1 (5 bases). Germline loops: CDR1 SGHNT, CDR2 YYREEE (reference sequence). CDR3 length: 14 residues. V shed 0 bases and J shed 8 bases, with 14 bases lying between them. CDR3 nucleotide sequence: TGTGCCAGCAGCTTGGCTCAGGGATCGACCGGCTACACCTTC. Translated: CASSLAQGSTGYTF.

V gene TRBV2 combines with J gene TRBJ1-1; D gene unclear. Trimming stripped 10 bases from V and 5 bases from J, with 26 bases between. In germline, CDR1 is SNHLY, CDR2 FYNNEI. This CDR3 contains 16 residues. Here the CDR3 reads CATPPADTQVGTEAFF. The CDR3 DNA is TGTGCCACCCCGCCGGCAGACACCCAGGTTGGAACTGAAGCTTTCTTT.

The chain links TRBV7-2 to TRBJ2-3; the match to TRBD2 covers 7 bases. The V gene end was trimmed by 4 bases and the J gene end by 1 base; junction bases not matched to a gene: 2. The V gene's germline CDR1 is SGHTA and CDR2 FQGNSA. The CDR3 has 14 amino acids. The CDR3 DNA reads TGTGCCAGCAGCTCCCGGGGGGGCACAGATACGCAGTATTTT. The encoded protein is CASSSRGGTDTQYF.

On this clone: Since the CDR3 does not end with the conserved phenylalanine or tryptophan, this likely comes from a read error. CDR3 region: CASSYRARSGANVLTV. In DNA form, the CDR3 reads TGTGCCAGCAGTTACCGCGCTCGATCTGGGGCCAACGTCCTGACTGTC. The genes are TRBV6-5 and TRBJ2-6; D uncertain. The CDR3 runs to 16 residues. CDR1 and CDR2 (germline): MNHEY, SVGAGI. V gave up 2 bases and J gave up 1 base, with 9 bases separating them.

The chain recombines TRBV15 with TRBJ1-1, with D maybe TRBD1 (5 bases). The CDR3 extends over 14 amino acids. Trimming left V 5 bases short and J 5 bases short, with 15 bases between. From germline, CDR1 is LNHNV and CDR2 YYDKDF (reference sequence). CDR3 nucleotide sequence: TGTGCCACCAGCCCCGGCGGGGGATGGACTGAAGCTTTCTTT. Amino acid sequence: CATSPGGGWTEAFF.

The V call is TRBV14, the J call TRBJ1-1; weak D call: TRBD1 (5 bases). V lost 4 bases, J lost 8 bases, and 11 bases lay in between. The CDR3 sequence is 12 residues long. Germline V CDR1 and CDR2: SGHDN, FVKESK. Here the CDR3 reads CASSRRQGEAFF. The CDR3 region has the DNA TGTGCCAGCAGCCGTAGGCAGGGCGAAGCTTTCTTT.